This T cell receptor beta chain was captured by sequencing in a study of shared clonotypes between healthy human individuals. CCR7-negative CD45RA+ TemRA cells were pooled with CD45RO+ cells for CD8 memory. Using 200 ng DNA, tens of thousands of T cell genomes, the sorted-subset replicate PCRs were run. TCRdb's table, derived via immunoSEQ multiplex PCR, lists solely in-frame clones and lacks some. The table shows some 380,000 clones, with roughly 96% occurring only once. For this clone: Its antigen is unidentified. One junction end disagrees with the germline gene, perhaps due to a read error.

Study-level findings and limits: The genetic and exposure-history diversity represented was limited by few donors.

The sample comprised memory CD8+ T cells sorted from blood. Subset described: CD45RO+ cells pooled with CCR7-negative TemRA cells. The source of this sequence is a man aged 25 to 40 in good health.

The CDR3 DNA sequence: TGTGCTAGCAGCCCCCTCGTAATACCGGGACTTCACTCCTACGAGCAGTACTTC. This gives the protein CASSPLVIPGLHSYEQYF. The chain carries TRBV7-7 and TRBJ2-7; possible D gene TRBD2, 6 bases. CDR3 length: 18 residues. Germline V lookup: CDR1 SSHAT, CDR2 FNYEAQ (reference sequence).